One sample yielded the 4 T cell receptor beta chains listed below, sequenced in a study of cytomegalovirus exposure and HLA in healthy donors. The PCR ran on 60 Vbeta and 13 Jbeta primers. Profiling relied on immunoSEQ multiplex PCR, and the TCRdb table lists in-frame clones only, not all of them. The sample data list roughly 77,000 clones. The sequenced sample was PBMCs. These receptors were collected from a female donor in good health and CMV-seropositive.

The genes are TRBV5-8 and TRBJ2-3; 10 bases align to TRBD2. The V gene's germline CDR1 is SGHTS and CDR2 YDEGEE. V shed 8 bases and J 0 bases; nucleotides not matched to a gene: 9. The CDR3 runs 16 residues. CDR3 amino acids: CASTSGTGISTDTQYF. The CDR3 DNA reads TGTGCCAGTACTAGCGGGACGGGGATAAGCACAGATACGCAGTATTTT.

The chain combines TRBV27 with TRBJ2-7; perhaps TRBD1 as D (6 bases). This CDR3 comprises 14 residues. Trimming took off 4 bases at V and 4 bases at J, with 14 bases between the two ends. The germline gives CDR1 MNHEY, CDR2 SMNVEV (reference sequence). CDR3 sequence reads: CASSSIHTGYEQYF. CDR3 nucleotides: TGTGCCAGCAGTTCAATACACACAGGGTACGAGCAGTACTTC.

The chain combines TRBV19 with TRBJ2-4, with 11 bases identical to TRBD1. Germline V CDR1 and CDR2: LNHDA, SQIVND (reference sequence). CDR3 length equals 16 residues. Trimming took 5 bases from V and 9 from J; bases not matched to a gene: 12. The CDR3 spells CASSSLGGQGVPIQYF. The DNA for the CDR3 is TGTGCCAGTAGTTCTCTAGGGGGACAGGGGGTCCCCATTCAGTACTTC.

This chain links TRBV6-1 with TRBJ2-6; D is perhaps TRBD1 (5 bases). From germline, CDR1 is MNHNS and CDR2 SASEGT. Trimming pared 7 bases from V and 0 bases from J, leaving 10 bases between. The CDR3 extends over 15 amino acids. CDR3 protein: CASTGSYSGANVLTF. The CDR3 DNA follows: TGTGCCAGCACAGGGTCCTACTCTGGGGCCAACGTCCTGACTTTC.